Given below is one T cell receptor (beta chain) in context. This clonotype appeared many times. Its binding antigen is unknown. No quality values exist for individual bases; no much larger clone is one base distant. The sample originates from a study. Based on the germline V gene, the CDR1 and CDR2 sequences are MDHEN and SYDVKM. V loses 8 bases of germline sequence and J loses 2 bases, and the interval between the two ends is 9 bases. There are 12 amino acids in the CDR3, from cysteine to phenylalanine inclusive. CDR3 DNA only is kept here, 36 bases in frame from base 1. The reads were generated on an Illumina MiSeq. TCRdb's own reprocessing of the public reads used fastp at Q25 and MiXCR and kept productive beta chains. Rows are unified per CDR3 protein, each entry keeping the most common DNA and genes. This sample has a few thousand distinct CDR3 sequences in its table, and around 9.1% of those were observed once. The top ten hold around 33% of the sample.

The chain uses TRBV28 and TRBJ1-2, with no confident D gene call. The sequenced material came from CD4+ T cells from peripheral blood. The receptor was isolated from a human donor with rheumatoid arthritis. The nucleotide sequence is given as TGTGCCAGCCTCGATCCGAACTATGGCTACACCTTC. Its translation is CASLDPNYGYTF.